This entry lists 9 T cell receptor beta chains sequenced from one sample in a study of shared clonotypes between healthy human individuals. Method: immunoSEQ multiplex PCR; TCRdb's copy keeps in-frame clones and lacks some. The sample lists 90,000 to 120,000 clones, roughly 70% seen once, with around 25% in the top ten. Input material: memory CD8+ T cells sorted from blood. Subset noted: CD45RO+ cells pooled with CCR7-negative TemRA cells. The source is a woman aged 25-40 years in good health.

This sequence joins TRBV11-2 and TRBJ2-7; 8 bases fit TRBD2. Germline lookup yields CDR1 SGHAT and CDR2 FQNNGV. V was clipped by 3 bases and J by 2 bases; unmatched bases: 6. CDR3 length equals 15 residues. CDR3 protein: CASSFGAGEAYEQYF. The CDR3 DNA is TGTGCCAGCAGCTTCGGAGCGGGAGAAGCCTACGAGCAGTACTTC.

This clone was picked up one time. The V call is TRBV7-8, the J call TRBJ2-7; TRBD2 aligns across 11 bases. The V and J ends lost 5 bases and 1 base, in that order; junction bases with no gene match: 7. CDR1 is SGHVS, CDR2 FQNEAQ, per germline. This CDR3 has 16 amino acids. The CDR3: CASSVSGLADSYEQYF. The CDR3, as DNA: TGTGCCAGCAGCGTCTCGGGACTAGCGGATTCCTACGAGCAGTACTTC.

This clone has just a few counts. The rearrangement uses TRBV27 and TRBJ2-1, with 9 bases aligning to TRBD2. Losses at the gene ends were 6 bases for V and 9 bases for J; bases not matched to a gene: 9. Germline V lookup: CDR1 MNHEY, CDR2 SMNVEV (reference sequence). This CDR3 contains 14 residues. The CDR3 DNA reads TGTGCCAGCAGGGGGCCAGCGGGAGGATTTGAGCAGTTCTTC. Its protein product is CASRGPAGGFEQFF.

This clone came up a few times. V gene TRBV6-4 combines with J gene TRBJ2-3, with TRBD1 as a possible D gene (5 bases). With 3 bases removed from V and 0 bases from J, the gap between germline ends came to 10 bases. Germline loops: CDR1 MRHNA, CDR2 SNTAGT. The CDR3 sequence is 15 residues long. CDR3 in amino acids: CASSEGPSSTDTQYF. CDR3 bases: TGTGCCAGCAGTGAGGGGCCTTCTAGCACAGATACGCAGTATTTT.

This clone was detected only a few times. V usage is TRBV4-2 and J usage is TRBJ2-6, with 8 bases matching TRBD1. The CDR3 sequence is 19 residues long. J was trimmed by 0 bases and V by 1 base; bases with no gene match: 8. From germline, CDR1 is LGHNA and CDR2 YNFKEQ. The CDR3 sequence: CASSQVRTGLSSGANVLTF. The CDR3 DNA sequence: TGTGCCAGCAGCCAAGTTCGGACAGGGCTAAGCTCTGGGGCCAACGTCCTGACTTTC.

V and J are TRBV19 and TRBJ2-1; 7 bases match TRBD2. CDR3 size: 17 residues. Germline CDR1 and CDR2: LNHDA and SQIVND (reference sequence). J was trimmed by 0 bases and V by 3 bases; bases with no gene match: 8. In DNA form, the CDR3 reads TGTGCCAGTAGTATCTGGGCTAGCGGTAGCTCCTACAATGAGCAGTTCTTC. This codes for CASSIWASGSSYNEQFF.

This chain connects TRBV7-9 to TRBJ2-1, with 14 bases fitting TRBD2. Germline CDR1 and CDR2: SEHNR and FQNEAQ (reference sequence). J was trimmed by 9 bases and V by 5 bases; bases with no gene match: 9. This CDR3 is 16 amino acids long. CDR3 region: CASSIRLAGGPGEQFF. Here the CDR3 DNA reads TGTGCCAGCAGCATCAGACTAGCGGGAGGGCCGGGTGAGCAGTTCTTC.

This clone was recorded a few times. The chain has TRBV6-1 and TRBJ2-2; D not resolved. Germline V CDR1 and CDR2: MNHNS, SASEGT. CDR3 length: 14 amino acids. The ends were cut back, 5 bases at V and 2 bases at J, with 9 bases in the middle. In nucleotides, the CDR3 is TGTGCCAGCAGTCCCTCATTAAACACCGGGGAGCTGTTTTTT. Its translation is CASSPSLNTGELFF.

This chain connects TRBV28 to TRBJ2-7; the D call may be TRBD1 or TRBD2 (6 bases each). This CDR3 contains 15 residues. Trimming took 6 bases from V and 2 from J, leaving 17 bases between them. The germline CDR1 and CDR2 sequences are MDHEN and SYDVKM. CDR3 sequence: CASSIEGGGAYEQYF. CDR3 coding DNA: TGTGCCAGCAGCATTGAGGGGGGCGGGGCCTACGAGCAGTACTTC.